A selection of T cell receptor beta chains follows, all from one sample in a study of beta chain features in type 1 diabetes. Only in-frame clones appear in the TCRdb table, and some are missing; sequencing was by immunoSEQ multiplex PCR. The table includes about 140,000 clones, about 13% detected once. Sequenced material: central memory CD4+ T cells from blood. The receptors derive from a man aged 18 to 30 with type 1 diabetes. CDR3s include the opening cysteine and the closing phenylalanine or tryptophan. A D gene is named only where the DNA matches it firmly. Clone sizes are given selectively: once, few, many, or a class where the clone is expanded.

v_call: TRBV4-2
d_call: -
j_call: TRBJ2-5
clone_size: few
cdr3_aa: CASSRGDSGETQYF
cdr3_nt: TGTGCCAGCAGCCGCGGTGATAGCGGAGAGACCCAGTACTTC

v_call: TRBV2
d_call: -
j_call: TRBJ2-1
clone_size: -
cdr3_aa: CASLYDNEQFF
cdr3_nt: TGTGCCAGCCTCTATGACAATGAGCAGTTCTTC

v_call: TRBV14
d_call: -
j_call: TRBJ1-1
clone_size: -
cdr3_aa: CASSQQGEGTEAFF
cdr3_nt: TGTGCCAGCAGCCAACAGGGTGAAGGCACTGAAGCTTTCTTT

v_call: TRBV28
d_call: -
j_call: TRBJ2-7
clone_size: -
cdr3_aa: CASSRTREQYF
cdr3_nt: TGTGCCAGCTCTCGAACGAGGGAGCAGTACTTC

v_call: TRBV7-6
d_call: -
j_call: TRBJ1-1
clone_size: -
cdr3_aa: CASSLTQGNTEAFF
cdr3_nt: TGTGCCAGCAGCTTAACGCAAGGGAACACTGAAGCTTTCTTT

v_call: TRBV10-1
d_call: TRBD1
j_call: TRBJ2-1
clone_size: few
cdr3_aa: CATGEGTGKGSYNEQFF
cdr3_nt: TGCGCCACTGGGGAAGGGACAGGGAAGGGCTCCTACAATGAGCAGTTCTTC

v_call: TRBV27
d_call: TRBD1
j_call: TRBJ1-5
clone_size: few
cdr3_aa: CASSPVLGQGAQPQHF
cdr3_nt: TGTGCCAGCAGTCCGGTACTAGGACAGGGAGCCCAGCCCCAGCATTTT

v_call: TRBV7-3
d_call: -
j_call: TRBJ2-7
clone_size: many
cdr3_aa: CASSPTGSYEQYF
cdr3_nt: TGTGCCAGCAGCCCGACAGGTTCCTACGAGCAGTACTTC

v_call: TRBV29-1
d_call: -
j_call: TRBJ1-1
clone_size: -
cdr3_aa: CSVGLVGSITEAFF
cdr3_nt: TGCAGCGTTGGTCTCGTTGGCAGCATCACTGAAGCTTTCTTT

v_call: TRBV18
d_call: -
j_call: TRBJ2-5
clone_size: -
cdr3_aa: CASSPDLGSETQYF
cdr3_nt: TGTGCCAGCTCACCAGATTTAGGGAGCGAGACCCAGTACTTC

v_call: TRBV28
d_call: -
j_call: TRBJ2-1
clone_size: many
cdr3_aa: CASSRRGAGYNEQFF
cdr3_nt: TGTGCCAGCAGTAGACGGGGGGCCGGGTACAATGAGCAGTTCTTC

v_call: TRBV7-9
d_call: TRBD2
j_call: TRBJ2-1
clone_size: -
cdr3_aa: CASSSSGDNEQFF
cdr3_nt: TGTGCCAGCAGCTCCAGCGGGGACAATGAGCAGTTCTTC

v_call: TRBV27
d_call: TRBD1
j_call: TRBJ1-6
clone_size: -
cdr3_aa: CASSDRVGSPLHF
cdr3_nt: TGTGCCAGCAGCGACAGGGTGGGGTCACCCCTCCACTTT

v_call: TRBV4-1
d_call: TRBD1
j_call: TRBJ1-6
clone_size: -
cdr3_aa: CASQVGQGAQNSPLHF
cdr3_nt: TGCGCCAGCCAAGTAGGGCAGGGGGCCCAGAATTCACCCCTCCACTTT

v_call: TRBV6-5
d_call: -
j_call: TRBJ1-1
clone_size: few
cdr3_aa: CASLMNTEAFF
cdr3_nt: TGTGCCAGCCTCATGAACACTGAAGCTTTCTTT

v_call: TRBV9
d_call: -
j_call: TRBJ2-3
clone_size: -
cdr3_aa: CASSLTYMGDTQYF
cdr3_nt: TGTGCCAGCAGCTTAACCTACATGGGGGATACGCAGTATTTT

v_call: TRBV7-6
d_call: TRBD1
j_call: TRBJ2-1
clone_size: few
cdr3_aa: CASSPGQGAVYNEQFF
cdr3_nt: TGTGCCAGCAGCCCAGGGCAGGGGGCCGTATACAATGAGCAGTTCTTC

v_call: TRBV11-2
d_call: -
j_call: TRBJ2-4
clone_size: once
cdr3_aa: CASSLYSEWPKNIQYF
cdr3_nt: TGTGCCAGCAGCTTATATTCCGAGTGGCCGAAAAACATTCAGTACTTC

v_call: TRBV28
d_call: TRBD1
j_call: TRBJ2-6
clone_size: many
cdr3_aa: CASSLFLGTVGSGANVLTF
cdr3_nt: TGTGCCAGCAGTTTATTTCTTGGGACAGTTGGCTCTGGGGCCAACGTCCTGACTTTC

v_call: TRBV28
d_call: -
j_call: TRBJ1-5
clone_size: few
cdr3_aa: CASSSGNNQPQHF
cdr3_nt: TGTGCCAGCAGTTCCGGGAACAATCAGCCCCAGCATTTT

v_call: TRBV7-6
d_call: -
j_call: TRBJ1-4
clone_size: few
cdr3_aa: CASSQQPMSTNEKLFF
cdr3_nt: TGTGCCAGCAGCCAACAACCCATGTCAACTAATGAAAAACTGTTTTTT

v_call: TRBV2
d_call: -
j_call: TRBJ1-5
clone_size: few
cdr3_aa: CASTPEDSNQPQHF
cdr3_nt: TGTGCCAGCACCCCAGAGGATAGCAATCAGCCCCAGCATTTT

v_call: TRBV19
d_call: TRBD1
j_call: TRBJ2-6
clone_size: -
cdr3_aa: CASSDRGPGANVLTF
cdr3_nt: TGTGCCAGTAGCGACAGGGGCCCTGGGGCCAACGTCCTGACTTTC

v_call: TRBV5-4
d_call: TRBD1
j_call: TRBJ1-6
clone_size: -
cdr3_aa: CASSPRRTQGGDSPLHF
cdr3_nt: TGTGCCAGCAGCCCGCGCCGAACACAGGGGGGGGATTCACCCCTCCACTTT

v_call: TRBV30
d_call: -
j_call: TRBJ2-1
clone_size: -
cdr3_aa: CAWRHPGRGGEQFF
cdr3_nt: TGTGCCTGGAGACACCCGGGGCGGGGAGGTGAGCAGTTCTTC

v_call: TRBV6-4
d_call: -
j_call: TRBJ2-7
clone_size: -
cdr3_aa: CASSTELDGEQYF
cdr3_nt: TGTGCCAGCAGTACCGAGTTGGATGGCGAGCAGTACTTC

v_call: TRBV6-5
d_call: -
j_call: TRBJ1-2
clone_size: -
cdr3_aa: CAGRTGGDYGYTF
cdr3_nt: TGTGCCGGAAGGACGGGAGGGGACTATGGCTACACCTTC

v_call: TRBV6-5
d_call: -
j_call: TRBJ2-5
clone_size: few
cdr3_aa: CASSYSGGSETQYF
cdr3_nt: TGTGCCAGCAGTTACTCTGGGGGATCCGAGACCCAGTACTTC

v_call: TRBV30
d_call: TRBD1
j_call: TRBJ1-6
clone_size: few
cdr3_aa: CAWSGSGTGGHNSPLHF
cdr3_nt: TGTGCCTGGAGTGGATCGGGAACAGGGGGGCATAATTCACCCCTCCACTTT

v_call: TRBV16
d_call: -
j_call: TRBJ1-1
clone_size: many
cdr3_aa: CASSPRTGTEAFF
cdr3_nt: TGTGCCAGCAGCCCCCGCACTGGGACTGAAGCTTTCTTT

v_call: TRBV4-1
d_call: -
j_call: TRBJ2-3
clone_size: few
cdr3_aa: CASSQAGDFTQYF
cdr3_nt: TGCGCCAGCAGCCAAGCAGGGGACTTTACGCAGTATTTT

v_call: TRBV5-1
d_call: -
j_call: TRBJ2-3
clone_size: -
cdr3_aa: CASSFAGTLADTQYF
cdr3_nt: TGCGCCAGCAGCTTCGCCGGGACGCTAGCAGATACGCAGTATTTT

v_call: TRBV16
d_call: TRBD1
j_call: TRBJ1-5
clone_size: few
cdr3_aa: CASSQYRGQGGNQPQHF
cdr3_nt: TGTGCCAGCAGCCAATATAGAGGACAGGGGGGAAATCAGCCCCAGCATTTT

v_call: TRBV7-2
d_call: -
j_call: TRBJ1-2
clone_size: few
cdr3_aa: CASSLWDGDEYGYTF
cdr3_nt: TGTGCCAGCAGCTTATGGGATGGTGATGAATATGGCTACACCTTC

v_call: TRBV30
d_call: TRBD2
j_call: TRBJ2-7
clone_size: -
cdr3_aa: CAWSDTSGGARQYF
cdr3_nt: TGTGCCTGGAGTGATACTAGCGGGGGGGCCCGGCAGTACTTC

v_call: TRBV7-2
d_call: -
j_call: TRBJ2-7
clone_size: -
cdr3_aa: CASSLQAIEQYF
cdr3_nt: TGTGCCAGCAGCTTACAAGCTATCGAGCAGTACTTC

v_call: TRBV27
d_call: -
j_call: TRBJ2-7
clone_size: -
cdr3_aa: CASREQATISSYEQYF
cdr3_nt: TGTGCCAGCAGGGAACAGGCCACCATCAGCTCCTACGAGCAGTACTTC

v_call: TRBV30
d_call: TRBD2
j_call: TRBJ2-5
clone_size: many
cdr3_aa: CAWSTPGSGGRETQYF
cdr3_nt: TGTGCCTGGAGTACCCCTGGTAGCGGGGGCCGGGAGACCCAGTACTTC

v_call: TRBV7-2
d_call: -
j_call: TRBJ2-1
clone_size: few
cdr3_aa: CASSLGSGFSYNEQFF
cdr3_nt: TGTGCCAGCAGCTTGGGTAGCGGTTTCTCCTACAATGAGCAGTTCTTC

v_call: TRBV5-1
d_call: -
j_call: TRBJ2-7
clone_size: -
cdr3_aa: CASSLAQGQPYEQYF
cdr3_nt: TGCGCCAGCAGCTTGGCACAAGGACAGCCCTACGAGCAGTACTTC

v_call: TRBV7-6
d_call: TRBD1
j_call: TRBJ2-5
clone_size: -
cdr3_aa: CASTRTGRETQYF
cdr3_nt: TGTGCCAGCACCAGGACAGGGAGGGAGACCCAGTACTTC

v_call: TRBV27
d_call: -
j_call: TRBJ1-4
clone_size: few
cdr3_aa: CASSLSLGEKLFF
cdr3_nt: TGTGCCAGCAGTTTATCCCTGGGAGAAAAACTGTTTTTT

v_call: TRBV5-1
d_call: TRBD1
j_call: TRBJ1-4
clone_size: few
cdr3_aa: CASSPGTGGEKLFF
cdr3_nt: TGCGCCAGCAGCCCAGGGACAGGGGGTGAAAAACTGTTTTTT

v_call: TRBV28
d_call: TRBD2
j_call: TRBJ2-1
clone_size: few
cdr3_aa: CASSPPYGGGSYNEQFF
cdr3_nt: TGTGCCAGCAGTCCCCCTTATGGGGGGGGGAGTTACAATGAGCAGTTCTTC

v_call: TRBV29-1
d_call: -
j_call: TRBJ1-1
clone_size: few
cdr3_aa: CSVEGTAGGNTEAFF
cdr3_nt: TGCAGCGTTGAAGGGACAGCAGGTGGGAACACTGAAGCTTTCTTT

v_call: TRBV5-1
d_call: -
j_call: TRBJ2-3
clone_size: -
cdr3_aa: CASSLGDPADTQYF
cdr3_nt: TGCGCCAGCAGCTTGGGAGACCCCGCTGATACGCAGTATTTT